The clone carrying this TCR beta chain was counted at least ten times. The antigen remains unidentified. Germline CDR1 is MNHEY and CDR2 is SMNVEV (reference sequence). V trimming: 5 bases; J trimming: 9 bases; junction bases outside the gene matches: 15. This CDR3 contains 15 residues. It was by quantitative 5'-RACE with molecular barcodes that TCR beta libraries were made. TCRdb processed the 5' RACE reads anew with MiXCR; each CDR3 protein has one entry. The sample gives about 220,000 distinct CDR3 sequences, around 25% of which show up once; roughly 6.7% is in the top ten. This record comes from a study of CD8 T cells in ankylosing spondylitis. Study conclusions and caveats: One TCR beta motif, made up of roughly eight highly homologous variants, appeared characteristic of ankylosing spondylitis blood. Certain motif variants had earlier appeared in reactive arthritis synovial fluid and blood. Reports say disease-linked clones showed up significantly more in matched ankylosing spondylitis synovial fluid.

Sequenced sample: blood, either unsorted or a sorted T cell fraction (not recorded which). The TCR sequence derives from a male donor with ankylosing spondylitis or in good health (not recorded which). The chain couples TRBV27 to TRBJ2-7, with 8 bases matching TRBD1. The CDR3 region is CASSPTGQGNTWQYF. The CDR3 bases are TGTGCCAGCAGTCCCACCGGACAGGGTAATACGTGGCAGTACTTC.